Following are 23 T cell receptor beta chains from one sample sequenced in a study of shared T cell receptors in the human thymus. This table comes from immunoSEQ multiplex PCR, and its TCRdb copy is limited to in-frame clones, with some not included. The top ten clones hold about 0.011% of a sample with some 700,000 clones, approximately 83% of them seen once. Separately, the same data were catalogued under a study of human thymus T cells.

Sequences were obtained from thymocytes. The source is a girl in the first two years of life with a congenital heart defect.

The chain links TRBV28 to TRBJ1-4; D call uncertain. V was pared by 3 bases and J by 8 bases, with 13 bases between. Germline assignment: CDR1 MDHEN and CDR2 SYDVKM. CDR3 length: 14 residues. In nucleotides, the CDR3 is TGTGCCAGCAGTTTGTGGCAGGTGGCGGAAAAACTGTTTTTT. Amino acids: CASSLWQVAEKLFF.

The chain is built from TRBV6-6 and TRBJ2-3; 10 bases map to TRBD2. Germline CDR1 and CDR2: MNHNY and SVGAGI (reference sequence). Trimming cost V 3 bases and J 4 bases; bases outside gene matches: 7. This CDR3 is built from 16 residues. The CDR3 DNA reads as TGTGCCAGCAGTTATCGCAGCGGGGGGGCGGCAGATACGCAGTATTTT. Encoded protein: CASSYRSGGAADTQYF.

The V gene is TRBV4-1, the J gene TRBJ1-5, with TRBD1 identical over 8 bases. The CDR3 covers 15 residues. The germline gives CDR1 MGHRA, CDR2 YSYEKL. The V gene end was trimmed by 4 bases and the J gene end by 7 bases; junction bases not matched to a gene: 9. This chain's CDR3 is CASSLRPGQAQPQHF. The CDR3 region has the DNA TGCGCCAGCAGCCTGCGACCGGGACAGGCCCAGCCCCAGCATTTT.

The rearrangement joins TRBV29-1 to TRBJ2-5; weak D call: TRBD2 (6 bases). CDR1 is SQVTM and CDR2 is ANQGSEA in the germline V gene. V was clipped by 7 bases and J by 5 bases, with 11 bases between them. This CDR3 is built from 11 residues. CDR3 coding DNA: TGCAGCGCGGGGGACGAGGAGACCCAGTACTTC. Protein product: CSAGDEETQYF.

The V call is TRBV4-1, the J call TRBJ1-5, with 8 bases fitting TRBD1. Trimming at V came to 3 bases and at J to 2 bases, leaving 9 bases not matched to a gene. This CDR3 comprises 17 residues. The germline V gene has CDR1 MGHRA and CDR2 YSYEKL. Written as DNA, the CDR3 is TGCGCCAGCAGCCACTTGGCCGCGACAGGGGGCAATCAGCCCCAGCATTTT. This translates into CASSHLAATGGNQPQHF.

The CDR3 DNA sequence: TGTGCCAGCAGCCAAGGAGGGAGGTTGCGGGGCTACACCTTC. Its translation is CASSQGGRLRGYTF. The rearrangement joins TRBV14 to TRBJ1-2; D ambiguous. Germline CDR1 and CDR2: SGHDN and FVKESK. The CDR3 has 14 residues. The V end lost 1 base, the J end lost 8 bases, and 14 bases lay between the germline ends.

This chain links TRBV7-9 with TRBJ2-3; 10 bases are a match to TRBD1. Germline assignment: CDR1 SEHNR and CDR2 FQNEAQ (reference sequence). This CDR3 contains 17 residues. The J segment lost 3 bases and the V segment lost 2 bases, leaving 8 bases of the junction unmatched. CDR3 coding DNA: TGTGCCAGCAGCTTACTCGACAGGGGGCAAGTGACAGATACGCAGTATTTT. It translates to CASSLLDRGQVTDTQYF. The full variable domain, completed using reference TRBV7-9 and TRBJ2-3, is DTGVSQNPRHKITKRGQNVTFRCDPISEHNRLYWYRQTLGQGPEFLTYFQNEAQLEKSRLLSDRFSAERPKGSFSTLEIQRTEQGDSAMYLCASSLLDRGQVTDTQYFGPGTRLTVL.

As regards this clone: Its ends do not fully match the called genes, so a read error is possible. The J gene is TRBJ2-3, the V gene TRBV4-2, with 8 bases that match TRBD2. CDR1 LGHNA and CDR2 YNFKEQ come from the germline V gene. This CDR3 is built from 16 residues. CDR3 residues: CASTQDPRGGTDTQYF. The CDR3 bases are TGTGCCAGCACCCAAGACCCGCGGGGGGGCACAGATACGCAGTATTTT.

The chain is built from TRBV7-9 and TRBJ2-1, with 9 bases identical to TRBD1. J was trimmed by 8 bases and V by 3 bases; bases with no gene match: 2. Per germline, CDR1 SEHNR and CDR2 FQNEAQ (reference sequence). The CDR3 length is 13 residues. CDR3: CASSLGTGHEQFF. CDR3 nucleotide sequence: TGTGCCAGCAGCTTGGGGACAGGGCATGAGCAGTTCTTC.

The V and J genes are TRBV4-1 and TRBJ2-5; no firm D call. The closer fit of TRBJ2-7 to the DNA end suggests the J call may be wrong. The CDR3 length is 13 residues. Germline V CDR1 and CDR2: MGHRA, YSYEKL. CDR3 loop: CASSQAGSYEQYF. For the CDR3, the DNA is TGCGCCAGCAGCCAAGCAGGATCCTACGAGCAGTACTTC.

The rearrangement uses TRBV30 and TRBJ1-1, with D uncertain. CDR3 length: 17 amino acids. V lost 2 bases and J 5 bases, leaving 24 bases between the germline ends. In germline, CDR1 is GTSNPN, CDR2 SVGIG (reference sequence). CDR3 sequence reads: CAWSILYNRPPGTEAFF. CDR3 in DNA: TGTGCCTGGAGTATCTTATACAACCGGCCCCCAGGTACTGAAGCTTTCTTT.

The rearrangement links TRBV6-1 to TRBJ1-2; D is perhaps TRBD1 (6 bases). The CDR3 length is 14 residues. V shed 3 bases and J shed 8 bases, with 16 bases lying between them. Germline assignment: CDR1 MNHNS and CDR2 SASEGT. The CDR3 region is CASSDKGGREGYTF. The DNA of the CDR3 is TGTGCCAGCAGTGATAAAGGGGGTAGGGAGGGCTACACCTTC.

This clone was picked up one time. This chain uses TRBV6-1 with TRBJ1-5; 7 bases align to TRBD1. The V segment lost 6 bases and the J segment 10 bases; nucleotides outside the gene matches: 9. The CDR3 has 13 residues. Germline-derived CDR1 and CDR2 are MNHNS and SASEGT. The CDR3 sequence: CASRKTGPTPQHF. The DNA of the CDR3 is TGTGCCAGCAGGAAGACAGGGCCTACTCCCCAGCATTTT.

V usage is TRBV7-8 and J usage is TRBJ2-5; TRBD2 is a possible D gene (5 bases). Trimming took 1 base from V and 8 from J, leaving 11 bases between them. This CDR3 region has 13 residues. Germline loops: CDR1 SGHVS, CDR2 FQNEAQ. The DNA for the CDR3 is TGTGCCAGCAGCTTAGGGACTCCAGCAACCCAGTACTTC. The encoded protein is CASSLGTPATQYF.

The V and J genes are TRBV14 and TRBJ2-7, with no clear D. Deletions cut 2 bases from V and 0 bases from J, with 20 bases between. The CDR3 is 18 amino acids. The germline CDR1 and CDR2 sequences are SGHDN and FVKESK. In DNA form, the CDR3 reads TGTGCCAGCAGCCAATCCCTGCGCTATCCGTTTAACTCCTACGAGCAGTACTTC. As protein: CASSQSLRYPFNSYEQYF.

This clone was picked up a small number of times. This chain links TRBV7-2 with TRBJ2-7, with D possibly being TRBD2 (7 bases). V dropped 5 bases and J dropped 2 bases, with 19 bases sitting between them. The germline gives CDR1 SGHTA, CDR2 FQGNSA. The CDR3 extends over 16 amino acids. In DNA, the CDR3 is TGTGCCAGCAGCCTTAGGGGGGGGGAGGTGGCCTACGAGCAGTACTTC. Translation gives CASSLRGGEVAYEQYF.

The chain couples TRBV2 to TRBJ2-5; the match to TRBD2 covers 13 bases. Trimming cost V 7 bases and J 2 bases; bases outside gene matches: 4. CDR3 length: 15 amino acids. Germline V gives CDR1 SNHLY, CDR2 FYNNEI. CDR3 DNA: TGTGCCAGCAAGACTAGCGGGGGGTCACAAGAGACCCAGTACTTC. This translates into CASKTSGGSQETQYF.

CDR3 in DNA: TGTGCCAGCAGCGACATACTTCCTTCGGGACAGGGTCACTACGAGCAGTACTTC. Translated, it gives CASSDILPSGQGHYEQYF. The chain couples TRBV7-6 to TRBJ2-7; 9 nucleotides agree with TRBD1. CDR1 is SGHVS, CDR2 FNYEAQ, per germline. The CDR3 is 18 amino acids. V lost 5 bases to trimming and J lost 3 bases; unmatched junction nucleotides: 17.

The chain is built from TRBV5-6 and TRBJ2-5, with TRBD2 identical over 10 bases. Unmatched junction bases numbered 10, after V lost 0 bases and J lost 5 bases. Per germline, CDR1 SGHDT and CDR2 YYEEEE. This CDR3 is built from 17 residues. The CDR3 sequence is CASSLGRSGGEWETQYF. The CDR3 region has the DNA TGTGCCAGCAGCTTGGGGAGGAGCGGGGGGGAGTGGGAGACCCAGTACTTC. Full variable domain (missing parts from reference TRBV5-6 and TRBJ2-5): DAGVTQSPTHLIKTRGQQVTLRCSPKSGHDTVSWYQQALGQGPQFIFQYYEEEERQRGNFPDRFSGHQFPNYSSELNVNALLLGDSALYLCASSLGRSGGEWETQYFGPGTRLLVL.

The chain recombines TRBV5-1 with TRBJ2-1; 11 bases fit TRBD2. The CDR3 is 13 residues long. Trimming took 5 bases from V and 9 from J; bases not matched to a gene: 4. Germline V gene data show CDR1 as SGHRS and CDR2 as YFSETQ. DNA of the CDR3: TGCGCCAGCAGTAGCGGGGGGGCCTTTGAGCAGTTCTTC. Translation gives CASSSGGAFEQFF.

This clone was detected only once. Different DNA sequences within this sample yield the same CDR3. This chain links TRBV2 with TRBJ1-6; a weak D match, TRBD1 (5 bases). The CDR3 runs 17 residues. CDR1 is SNHLY and CDR2 is FYNNEI in the germline V gene. The ends were cut back, 2 bases at V and 7 bases at J, with 18 bases in the middle. This CDR3 is CASSEWGEESQNSPLHF. The CDR3 nucleotides are TGTGCCAGCAGTGAATGGGGGGAAGAGTCGCAAAATTCACCCCTCCACTTT.

The chain combines TRBV4-1 with TRBJ1-1; TRBD1 matches at 9 bases. Germline CDR1 and CDR2: MGHRA and YSYEKL. Trimming at V came to 3 bases and at J to 6 bases, leaving 8 bases not matched to a gene. CDR3 size: 15 residues. The CDR3 sequence is CASSQIRDREAEAFF. Here the CDR3 DNA reads TGCGCCAGCAGCCAGATCCGGGACAGGGAGGCTGAAGCTTTCTTT.

J is TRBJ2-3 and V is TRBV7-9; 7 nucleotides match TRBD2. CDR3 length equals 16 residues. Germline trimming cut 3 bases from V and 6 bases from J; bases unmatched to any gene: 12. The V gene's germline CDR1 is SEHNR and CDR2 FQNEAQ (reference sequence). The CDR3 DNA reads TGTGCCAGCAGCTTGACGACCGCAGCGGGGTCGGATACGCAGTATTTT. It codes for CASSLTTAAGSDTQYF.